These 20 T cell receptor beta chains were sequenced from one sample in a study of OX40 agonist ivuxolimab in advanced cancers. The table came from immunoSEQ multiplex PCR; TCRdb's copy has only in-frame clones and leaves some out. The data hold approximately 70,000 clones, with around 83% observed a single time. This material consisted of CD4+ or CD8+ T cells sorted from blood, taken in a trial of the OX40 agonist ivuxolimab. These TCRs come from an adult with an advanced solid tumor such as melanoma, head and neck, liver or kidney cancer.

The sample holds a few counts of this clone. The junction and the germline gene differ at one end; a read error may be behind it. J is TRBJ1-6 and V is TRBV19; the D gene is possibly TRBD1 (5 bases). Germline V gene lookup returns CDR1 LNHDA and CDR2 SQIVND (reference sequence). The CDR3 is 14 residues long. The CDR3, as DNA: TGTGCCAGTGGCTGGGGCCGGTCAAATTCACTCCTCCACTTT. Its translation is CASGWGRSNSLLHF.

The chain carries TRBV11-3 and TRBJ2-7, with D maybe TRBD2 (6 bases). The length of the CDR3 is 13 residues. Germline lookup yields CDR1 SGHNT and CDR2 YENEEA. V shed 1 base and J shed 4 bases, with 8 bases lying between them. CDR3 nucleotides: TGTGCCAGCAGCTTAGGGGCGGGGTACGAGCAGTACTTC. Amino acid sequence: CASSLGAGYEQYF.

As for this clone: The sample holds other DNA sequences that translate to the same CDR3. This sequence joins TRBV7-9 and TRBJ1-1, with 7 bases matching TRBD1. CDR1 is SEHNR and CDR2 is FQNEAQ in the germline V gene (reference sequence). The CDR3 sequence is 14 residues long. V shed 1 base, J shed 4 bases, and the junction held 3 bases outside the gene matches. CDR3 region: CASSLGQGSTEAFF. In DNA, the CDR3 is TGTGCCAGCAGCTTAGGACAGGGTTCCACTGAAGCTTTCTTT.

This CDR3 is CASSLVPLTGVNTGELFF. CDR3 coding DNA: TGCGCCAGCAGCTTGGTTCCACTTACAGGGGTAAACACCGGGGAGCTGTTTTTT. The chain couples TRBV5-1 to TRBJ2-2; TRBD1 matches 7 bases. V trimming: 0 bases; J trimming: 2 bases; junction bases outside the gene matches: 10. The germline V gene has CDR1 SGHRS and CDR2 YFSETQ. The CDR3 loop spans 18 amino acids.

This clone occurred a few times. The genes are TRBV7-2 and TRBJ2-2; weak D call: TRBD2 (6 bases). Trimming took 5 bases from V and 0 from J, leaving 10 bases between them. CDR3 size: 15 residues. Looked up from germline, CDR1 is SGHTA and CDR2 is FQGNSA. CDR3 amino acids: CASSGGLSNTGELFF. The CDR3 DNA is TGTGCCAGCAGCGGGGGACTTTCGAACACCGGGGAGCTGTTTTTT.

The chain carries TRBV19 and TRBJ1-4, with D hard to call. The CDR3 sequence is 15 residues long. CDR1 and CDR2 from the germline V gene are LNHDA and SQIVND (reference sequence). V lost 2 bases and J lost 7, with 14 bases in between. Here the CDR3 DNA reads TGTGCCAGTAGTATACCCGCCCAAAGGACTGAAAAACTGTTTTTT. Its translation: CASSIPAQRTEKLFF.

The rearrangement joins TRBV28 to TRBJ2-3; D ambiguous. Trimming cost V 6 bases and J 4 bases, with 8 bases left between them. CDR1 and CDR2 from the germline V gene are MDHEN and SYDVKM. The length of the CDR3 is 12 residues. The DNA for the CDR3 is TGTGCCAGCAGCCCCGGGTCAGATACGCAGTATTTT. Its protein product is CASSPGSDTQYF. Combining the CDR3 with reference TRBV28 and TRBJ2-3 gives the whole variable domain DVKVTQSSRYLVKRTGEKVFLECVQDMDHENMFWYRQDPGLGLRLIYFSYDVKMKEKGDIPEGYSVSREKKERFSLILESASTNQTSMYLCASSPGSDTQYFGPGTRLTVL.

The CDR3 loop is CASSIALQSTDTQYF. DNA for the CDR3: TGTGCCAGCAGCATTGCCCTCCAGTCCACAGATACGCAGTATTTT. The chain uses TRBV7-2 and TRBJ2-3; no clear D. The CDR3 runs to 15 residues. CDR1 SGHTA and CDR2 FQGNSA come from the germline V gene. Trimming took 5 bases from V and 2 from J, leaving 14 bases between them.

This chain joins TRBV9 and TRBJ1-3, with D possibly TRBD1 on 6 matching bases. The CDR3 is made up of 15 amino acids. Germline-derived CDR1 and CDR2 are SGDLS and YYNGEE. Between the trimmed V and J ends, which lost 4 bases and 1 base, there was a span of 12 bases. CDR3 residues: CASSLQGNSGNTIYF. The CDR3 bases are TGTGCCAGCAGCCTACAGGGAAATTCTGGAAACACCATATATTTT.

The rearrangement uses TRBV18 and TRBJ2-1; 8 positions agree with TRBD1. Trimming took 2 bases from V and 7 from J; bases not matched to a gene: 10. The CDR3 contains 16 residues. Germline CDR1 and CDR2: KGHSH and LQKENI. In DNA, the CDR3 is TGTGCCAGCTCACCAAGTCAGGGGGCGCGGGGTAATGAGCAGTTCTTC. This sequence encodes CASSPSQGARGNEQFF.

This chain links TRBV30 with TRBJ1-2; the D is unclear. The ends were cut back, 4 bases at V and 2 bases at J, with 17 bases in the middle. This CDR3 contains 15 residues. CDR1 and CDR2 (germline): GTSNPN, SVGIG (reference sequence). CDR3 bases: TGTGCCTGGACCCGACGGTGGTTACCCAACTATGGCTACACCTTC. It yields the protein CAWTRRWLPNYGYTF. The full variable domain, rest sourced from reference TRBV30 and TRBJ1-2, is SQTIHQWPATLVQPVGSPLSLECTVEGTSNPNLYWYRQAAGRGLQLLFYSVGIGQISSEVPQNLSASRPQDRQFILSSKKLLLSDSGFYLCAWTRRWLPNYGYTFGSGTRLTVV.

The CDR3 sequence is CASTNQGAGNTEAFF. The CDR3 DNA sequence: TGTGCCAGCACAAATCAGGGGGCAGGGAACACTGAAGCTTTCTTT. The chain employs TRBV6-5 and TRBJ1-1, with 8 bases that match TRBD1. V lost 7 bases, J lost 1 base, and 8 bases stayed unmatched. The CDR3 is made up of 15 amino acids. Germline assignment: CDR1 MNHEY and CDR2 SVGAGI.

The rearrangement uses TRBV19 and TRBJ1-3; weak D call: TRBD1 (5 bases). In germline, CDR1 is LNHDA, CDR2 SQIVND (reference sequence). The CDR3 consists of 14 residues. V was clipped by 2 bases and J by 8 bases, with 13 bases between them. The CDR3 DNA reads as TGTGCCAGTAGTATAACAGGCGTCCGGGACACCATATATTTT. Translated, it gives CASSITGVRDTIYF.

The table lists this clone with a count of one. The rearrangement uses TRBV6-5 and TRBJ1-4, with D hard to call. Germline V gene sequence: CDR1 MNHEY, CDR2 SVGAGI. Trimming removed 0 bases from V and 5 bases from J, with 7 bases in between. There are 14 residues in the CDR3. Here the CDR3 reads CASSYSSANEKLFF. DNA of the CDR3: TGTGCCAGCAGTTACTCGAGCGCAAATGAAAAACTGTTTTTT.

The J gene is TRBJ2-5, the V gene TRBV28; D tentatively reads TRBD1 or TRBD2 (6 bases each). V dropped 6 bases and J dropped 5 bases, with 19 bases sitting between them. From germline, CDR1 is MDHEN and CDR2 SYDVKM. The CDR3 is 15 residues long. This CDR3 reads CASRSGGGLVETQYF. The CDR3 DNA reads TGTGCCAGCAGGAGCGGAGGGGGTTTGGTGGAGACCCAGTACTTC.

V gene TRBV5-1 combines with J gene TRBJ2-7; 9 bases fit TRBD1. The germline V gene has CDR1 SGHRS and CDR2 YFSETQ. The V segment lost 4 bases and the J segment 5 bases; nucleotides outside the gene matches: 13. The CDR3 covers 16 residues. As DNA, the CDR3 is TGCGCCAGCAGCCTCTGGAGCCCGGGACAGGGCCACGAGCAGTACTTC. It is translated as CASSLWSPGQGHEQYF.

The chain joins TRBV2 to TRBJ1-2; tentatively, D is TRBD1 (5 bases). The CDR3 has 16 amino acids. V was shortened by 4 bases and J by 3 bases, with 18 bases between the two germline ends. Germline CDR1 SNHLY, CDR2 FYNNEI. The CDR3 loop reads CASSVTFGGRDYGYTF. In DNA form, the CDR3 reads TGTGCCAGCAGTGTTACTTTCGGGGGAAGGGACTATGGCTACACCTTC. The full variable domain, completed using reference TRBV2 and TRBJ1-2, is EPEVTQTPSHQVTQMGQEVILRCVPISNHLYFYWYRQILGQKVEFLVSFYNNEISEKSEIFDDQFSVERPDGSNFTLKIRSTKLEDSAMYFCASSVTFGGRDYGYTFGSGTRLTVV.

The V gene is TRBV6-1, the J gene TRBJ2-2, with D possibly matching TRBD1 (6 bases). V shed 4 bases and J shed 5 bases, with 17 bases lying between them. The CDR3 extends over 16 amino acids. Per the germline V gene, CDR1 is MNHNS and CDR2 is SASEGT. CDR3 amino acids: CASSGFQGFVTGELFF. The CDR3 nucleotides read TGTGCCAGCAGTGGCTTTCAGGGGTTCGTGACCGGGGAGCTGTTTTTT.

V and J are TRBV9 and TRBJ2-5, with D maybe TRBD1 (5 bases). The germline V and J ends were trimmed by 3 bases and 0 bases, with 12 bases remaining between them. This CDR3 contains 15 residues. CDR1 is SGDLS, CDR2 YYNGEE, per germline. The CDR3: CASSETGAYQETQYF. In nucleotides, the CDR3 is TGTGCCAGCAGCGAAACAGGAGCCTACCAAGAGACCCAGTACTTC.

V usage is TRBV27 and J usage is TRBJ1-2, with TRBD1 identical over 9 bases. The CDR3 has 16 residues. The germline V gene encodes CDR1 MNHEY and CDR2 SMNVEV (reference sequence). V trimming: 3 bases; J trimming: 0 bases; junction bases outside the gene matches: 5. Written as DNA, the CDR3 is TGTGCCAGCAGTTTCGGGACAGGGAAAGCTAACTATGGCTACACCTTC. Translated: CASSFGTGKANYGYTF.